This TCR beta chain is drawn from a study of beta chain features in type 1 diabetes. Notes on the study in general: There was a moderate but significant shortening of TCRB CDR3s in all four CD4+ subsets of Type 1 diabetes patients. PCR might show a preference for shorter templates, equally across patients and controls.

TCRB transcripts that were expressed got sequenced, as all of the isolated RNA had been reverse transcribed. Generated by immunoSEQ multiplex PCR, the TCRdb table keeps only in-frame clones and is missing some. There are about 220,000 clones in the sample; approximately 10% occur only once, and 1% to 1.5% lies in the top ten. This clone was detected many times. Its specificity is not known. The same CDR3 is also encoded by other DNA sequences in this sample. This receptor was obtained from a man aged 18 to 30 in good health. Sequencing was done on a sample of central memory CD4+ T cells from blood.

The CDR3 protein is CASSLGLAGNNEQFF. Here the CDR3 DNA reads TGTGCCAGCAGCTTAGGACTAGCGGGAAACAATGAGCAGTTCTTC. The chain links TRBV7-2 to TRBJ2-1; 11 bases are a match to TRBD2. V gave up 1 base and J gave up 5 bases; unmatched junction bases: 1. The CDR3 loop spans 15 amino acids. Looked up from germline, CDR1 is SGHTA and CDR2 is FQGNSA.